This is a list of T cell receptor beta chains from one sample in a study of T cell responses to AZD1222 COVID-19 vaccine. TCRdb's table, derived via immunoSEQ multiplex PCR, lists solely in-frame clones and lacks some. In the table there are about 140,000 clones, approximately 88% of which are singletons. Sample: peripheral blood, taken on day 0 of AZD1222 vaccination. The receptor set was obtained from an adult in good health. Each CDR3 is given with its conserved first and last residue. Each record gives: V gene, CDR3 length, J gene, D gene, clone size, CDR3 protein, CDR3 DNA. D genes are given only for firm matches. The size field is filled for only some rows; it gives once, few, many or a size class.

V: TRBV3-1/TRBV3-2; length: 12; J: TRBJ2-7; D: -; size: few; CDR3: CASSPSTHEQYF; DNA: TGTGCCAGCAGCCCAAGTACTCACGAGCAGTACTTC
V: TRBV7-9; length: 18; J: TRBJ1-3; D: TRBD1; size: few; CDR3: CASSFMPLWTGGRNTIYF; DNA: TGTGCCAGCAGCTTTATGCCTCTGTGGACAGGGGGTAGGAACACCATATATTTT
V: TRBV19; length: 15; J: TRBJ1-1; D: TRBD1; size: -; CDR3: CASRIRDRVVAEAFF; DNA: TGTGCCAGTAGAATCCGGGACAGGGTGGTCGCTGAAGCTTTCTTT
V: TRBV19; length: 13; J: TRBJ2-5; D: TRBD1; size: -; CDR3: CASSRGLGETQYF; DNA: TGTGCCAGTAGCAGGGGGCTAGGGGAGACCCAGTACTTC
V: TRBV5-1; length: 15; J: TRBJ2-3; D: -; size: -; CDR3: CASSLAQGSIDTQYF; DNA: TGCGCCAGCAGCTTGGCTCAGGGGTCAATAGATACGCAGTATTTT
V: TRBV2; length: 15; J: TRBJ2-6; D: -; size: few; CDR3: CASSPMSSGANVLTF; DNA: TGTGCCAGCAGTCCCATGAGCTCTGGGGCCAACGTCCTGACTTTC
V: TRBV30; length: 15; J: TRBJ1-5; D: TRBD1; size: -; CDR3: CAWTLQGASNQPQHF; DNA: TGTGCCTGGACCCTACAGGGGGCTAGCAATCAGCCCCAGCATTTT
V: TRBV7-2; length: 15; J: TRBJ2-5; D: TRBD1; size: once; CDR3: CASSFMGQGEETQYF; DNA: TGTGCCAGCAGCTTTATGGGACAGGGAGAGGAGACCCAGTACTTC
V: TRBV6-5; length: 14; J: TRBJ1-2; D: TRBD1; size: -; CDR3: CASSQLTGIYGYTF; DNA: TGTGCCAGCAGTCAGCTGACAGGGATCTATGGCTACACCTTC
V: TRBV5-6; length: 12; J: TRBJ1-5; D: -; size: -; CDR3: CASSSVSQPQHF; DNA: TGTGCCAGCAGCTCCGTGAGTCAGCCCCAGCATTTT
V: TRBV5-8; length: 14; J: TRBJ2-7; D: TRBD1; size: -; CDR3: CASSRGQGTYEQYF; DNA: TGTGCCAGCAGCAGAGGACAGGGGACCTACGAGCAGTACTTC
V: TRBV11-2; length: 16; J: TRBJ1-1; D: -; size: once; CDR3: CASSLVGGLMNTEAFF; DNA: TGTGCCAGCAGCTTAGTGGGGGGTTTAATGAACACTGAAGCTTTCTTT
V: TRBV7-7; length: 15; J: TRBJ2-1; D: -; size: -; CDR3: CASSPGGERNNEQFF; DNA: TGTGCTAGCAGCCCGGGGGGCGAGAGAAACAATGAGCAGTTCTTC
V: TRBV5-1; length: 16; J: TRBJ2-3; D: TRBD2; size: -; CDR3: CASSRVAGRDTDTQYF; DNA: TGCGCCAGCAGCCGAGTAGCGGGGCGTGACACAGATACGCAGTATTTT
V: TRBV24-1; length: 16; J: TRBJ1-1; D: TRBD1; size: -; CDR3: CATSDRTGTGVTEAFF; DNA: TGTGCCACCAGTGACCGCACCGGGACAGGGGTGACTGAAGCTTTCTTT
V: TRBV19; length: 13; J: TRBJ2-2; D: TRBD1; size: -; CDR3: CASSGQGGGELFF; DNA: TGTGCCAGTAGCGGACAGGGTGGCGGGGAGCTGTTTTTT
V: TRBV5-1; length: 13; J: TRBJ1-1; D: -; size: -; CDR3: CASSPDKPGRAFF; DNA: TGCGCCAGCAGTCCTGATAAACCCGGGAGGGCTTTCTTT
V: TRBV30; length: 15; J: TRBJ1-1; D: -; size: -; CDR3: CAWTPLRPGKTEAFF; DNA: TGTGCCTGGACCCCCCTTAGGCCTGGAAAAACTGAAGCTTTCTTT
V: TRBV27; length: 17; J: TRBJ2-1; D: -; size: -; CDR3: CASSPAVGVSSYNEQLF; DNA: TGTGCCAGCAGTCCGGCGGTAGGCGTCAGCTCCTACAATGAGCAGCTCTTC
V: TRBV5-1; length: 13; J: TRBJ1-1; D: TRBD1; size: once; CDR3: CASSFDRGTEAFF; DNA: TGCGCCAGCAGCTTCGACAGGGGGACTGAAGCTTTCTTT
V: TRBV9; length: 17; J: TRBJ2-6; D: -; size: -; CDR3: CASSVGLGISGANVLTF; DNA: TGTGCCAGCAGCGTAGGGCTAGGTATCTCTGGGGCCAACGTCCTGACTTTC
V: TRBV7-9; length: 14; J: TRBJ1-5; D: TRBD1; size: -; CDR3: CASSLQGAAQPQHF; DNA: TGTGCCAGCAGCTTACAGGGGGCGGCTCAGCCCCAGCATTTT
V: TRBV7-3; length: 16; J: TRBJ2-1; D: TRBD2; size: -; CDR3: CASSFTGTSLYNEQFF; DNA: TGTGCCAGCAGCTTCACCGGGACTAGCTTGTACAATGAGCAGTTCTTC
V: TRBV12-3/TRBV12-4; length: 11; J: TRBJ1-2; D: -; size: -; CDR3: CASRFGQPYTF; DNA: TGTGCCAGCAGATTCGGACAGCCGTACACCTTC
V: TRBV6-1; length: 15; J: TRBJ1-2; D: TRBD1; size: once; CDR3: CASSKATGNNYGYTF; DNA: TGTGCCAGCAGTAAAGCGACAGGGAACAACTATGGCTACACCTTC
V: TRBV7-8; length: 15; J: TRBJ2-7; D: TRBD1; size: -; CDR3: CASSLSPTGRYEQYF; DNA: TGTGCCAGCAGCCTAAGCCCGACAGGGCGTTACGAGCAGTACTTC
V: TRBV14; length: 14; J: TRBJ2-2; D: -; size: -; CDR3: CASSRRAGPGELFF; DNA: TGTGCCAGCAGCCGCAGGGCTGGGCCCGGGGAGCTGTTTTTT
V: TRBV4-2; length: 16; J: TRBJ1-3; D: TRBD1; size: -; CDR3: CASSQDTGTGGNTIYF; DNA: TGTGCCAGCAGCCAAGATACCGGGACAGGGGGAAACACCATATATTTT
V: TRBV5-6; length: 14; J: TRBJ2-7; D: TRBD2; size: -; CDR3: CASSSGLAGYEQYF; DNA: TGTGCCAGCAGCAGCGGACTAGCGGGGTACGAGCAGTACTTC
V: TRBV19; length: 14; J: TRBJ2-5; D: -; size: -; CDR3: CASAGQTNRETQYF; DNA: TGTGCCAGCGCGGGACAGACAAATCGAGAGACCCAGTACTTC
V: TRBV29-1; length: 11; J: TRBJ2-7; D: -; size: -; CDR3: CSVESGHEQYF; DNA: TGCAGCGTTGAGTCAGGCCACGAGCAGTACTTC
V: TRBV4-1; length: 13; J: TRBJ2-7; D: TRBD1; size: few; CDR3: CASSRDRLYEQYF; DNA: TGCGCCAGCAGCCGGGACAGGTTATACGAGCAGTACTTC
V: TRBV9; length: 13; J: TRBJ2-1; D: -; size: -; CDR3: CASSPPGVLEQFF; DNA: TGTGCCAGCAGCCCCCCCGGGGTTCTTGAGCAGTTCTTC
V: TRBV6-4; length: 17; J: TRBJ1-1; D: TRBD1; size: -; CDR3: CASSAEGTGGSRTEAFF; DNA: TGTGCCAGCAGCGCCGAAGGGACAGGGGGTTCTAGGACTGAAGCTTTCTTT
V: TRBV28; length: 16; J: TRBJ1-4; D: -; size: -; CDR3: CASSLQSAGKKEKLFF; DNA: TGTGCCAGCAGTTTACAATCAGCAGGGAAAAAAGAAAAACTGTTTTTT
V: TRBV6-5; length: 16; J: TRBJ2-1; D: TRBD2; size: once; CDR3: CASSSNSGGAYNEQFF; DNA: TGTGCCAGCAGTTCTAATAGCGGGGGGGCCTACAATGAGCAGTTCTTC
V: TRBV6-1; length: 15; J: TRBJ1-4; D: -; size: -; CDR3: CASSESSGTNEKLFF; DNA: TGTGCCAGCAGTGAAAGTTCCGGAACTAATGAAAAACTGTTTTTT
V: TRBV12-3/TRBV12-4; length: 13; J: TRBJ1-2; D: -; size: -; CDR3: CASSHPISHGYTF; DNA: TGTGCCAGCAGTCATCCCATTTCCCATGGCTACACCTTC
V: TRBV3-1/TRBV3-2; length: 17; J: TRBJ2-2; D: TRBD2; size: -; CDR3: CASSQLPSGGHTGELFF; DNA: TGTGCCAGCAGCCAACTTCCTAGCGGGGGGCACACCGGGGAGCTGTTTTTT
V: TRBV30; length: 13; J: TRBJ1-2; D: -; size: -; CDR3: CAWSVPPSAGYTF; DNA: TGTGCCTGGAGTGTGCCCCCCAGCGCCGGCTACACCTTC
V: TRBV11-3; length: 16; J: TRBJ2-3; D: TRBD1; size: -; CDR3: CASSSGQGAGSDTQYF; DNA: TGTGCCAGCAGCTCCGGACAGGGGGCAGGATCAGATACGCAGTATTTT